This T cell receptor (beta chain) appears in the sequencing data of a study of response to subunit inactivated influenza vaccine. Study-level results: T cells newly recruited by each seasonal influenza vaccination are few, the authors suggested.

A word on this clonotype: The antigen is unknown.

A single record per CDR3 protein comes from TCRdb applying MiXCR to the RT-PCR reads. The sample holds some 480,000 distinct CDR3 sequences, approximately 9.9% seen once. The TCR was taken from a man aged 50-59 years who received an inactivated influenza vaccine. This material consisted of PBMCs from blood, taken roughly 6 weeks after vaccination.

CDR3 sequence (DNA): TGTGCCAGCAGCTCGTCAGGGGGCCATTTAACCTTTGGCTACACCTTC. Its protein product is CASSSSGGHLTFGYTF. The genes are TRBV7-9 and TRBJ1-2; 8 bases line up with TRBD1. This CDR3 has 16 residues. The germline V gene encodes CDR1 SEHNR and CDR2 FQNEAQ (reference sequence). V dropped 4 bases and J dropped 7; count of bases not matched to a gene: 14.